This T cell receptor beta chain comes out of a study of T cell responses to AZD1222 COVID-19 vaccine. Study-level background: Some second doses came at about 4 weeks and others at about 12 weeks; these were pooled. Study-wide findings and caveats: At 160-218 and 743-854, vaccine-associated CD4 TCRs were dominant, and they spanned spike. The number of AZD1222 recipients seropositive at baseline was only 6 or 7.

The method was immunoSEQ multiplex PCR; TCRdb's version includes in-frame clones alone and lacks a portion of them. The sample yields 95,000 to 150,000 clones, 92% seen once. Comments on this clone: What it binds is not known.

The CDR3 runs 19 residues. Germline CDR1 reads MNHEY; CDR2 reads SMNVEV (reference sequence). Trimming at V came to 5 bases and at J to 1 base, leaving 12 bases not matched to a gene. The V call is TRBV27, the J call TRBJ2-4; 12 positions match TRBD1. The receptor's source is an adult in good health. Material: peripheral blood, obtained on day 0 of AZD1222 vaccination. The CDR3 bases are TGTGCCAGCAGTGCTTACCGGGACAGGGGGCGCTTGGCCAAAAACATTCAGTACTTC. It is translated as CASSAYRDRGRLAKNIQYF.